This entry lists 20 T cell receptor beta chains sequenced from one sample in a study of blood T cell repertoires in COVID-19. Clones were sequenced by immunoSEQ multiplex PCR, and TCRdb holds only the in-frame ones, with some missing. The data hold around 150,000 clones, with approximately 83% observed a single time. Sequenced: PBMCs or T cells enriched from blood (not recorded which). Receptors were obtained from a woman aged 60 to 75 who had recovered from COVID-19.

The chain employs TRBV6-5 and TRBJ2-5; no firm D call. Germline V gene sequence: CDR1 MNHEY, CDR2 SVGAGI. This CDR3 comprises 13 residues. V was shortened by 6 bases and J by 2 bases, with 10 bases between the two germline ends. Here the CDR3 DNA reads TGTGCCAGCAGCCCCCCCGGGCAAGAGACCCAGTACTTC. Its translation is CASSPPGQETQYF.

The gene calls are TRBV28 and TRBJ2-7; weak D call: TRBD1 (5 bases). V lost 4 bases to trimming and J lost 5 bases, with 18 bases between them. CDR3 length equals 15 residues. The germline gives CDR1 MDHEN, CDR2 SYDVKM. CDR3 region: CASSSGRAFLHEQYF. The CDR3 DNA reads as TGTGCCAGCAGTTCGGGCAGGGCTTTTTTGCACGAGCAGTACTTC.

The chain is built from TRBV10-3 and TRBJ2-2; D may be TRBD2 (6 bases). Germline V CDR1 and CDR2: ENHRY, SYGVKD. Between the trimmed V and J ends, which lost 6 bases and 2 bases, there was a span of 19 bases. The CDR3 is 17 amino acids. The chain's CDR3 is CAIRDYEGGSNTGELFF. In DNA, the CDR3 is TGTGCCATCAGGGACTACGAGGGAGGATCCAACACCGGGGAGCTGTTTTTT.

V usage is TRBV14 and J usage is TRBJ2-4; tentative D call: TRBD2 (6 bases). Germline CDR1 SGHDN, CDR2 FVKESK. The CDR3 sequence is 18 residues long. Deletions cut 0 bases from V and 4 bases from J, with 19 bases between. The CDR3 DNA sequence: TGTGCCAGCAGCCAAGATCAGTATGCGGCGGGGAGGAAAAACATTCAGTACTTC. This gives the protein CASSQDQYAAGRKNIQYF. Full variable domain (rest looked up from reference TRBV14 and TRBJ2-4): EAGVTQFPSHSVIEKGQTVTLRCDPISGHDNLYWYRRVMGKEIKFLLHFVKESKQDESGMPNNRFLAERTGGTYSTLKVQPAELEDSGVYFCASSQDQYAAGRKNIQYFGAGTRLSVL.

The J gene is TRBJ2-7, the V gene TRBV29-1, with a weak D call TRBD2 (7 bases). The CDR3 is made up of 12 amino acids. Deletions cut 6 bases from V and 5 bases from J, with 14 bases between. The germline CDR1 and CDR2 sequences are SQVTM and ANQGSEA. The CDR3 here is CSVSIGGDEQYF. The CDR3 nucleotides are TGCAGCGTGAGCATAGGGGGGGACGAGCAGTACTTC.

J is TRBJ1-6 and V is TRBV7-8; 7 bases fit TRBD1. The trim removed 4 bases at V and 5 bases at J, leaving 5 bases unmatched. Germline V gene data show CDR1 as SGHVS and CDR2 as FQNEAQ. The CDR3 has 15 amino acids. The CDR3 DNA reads TGTGCCAGCAGCTCGAGACAGGGTGATAATTCACCCCTCCACTTT. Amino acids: CASSSRQGDNSPLHF.

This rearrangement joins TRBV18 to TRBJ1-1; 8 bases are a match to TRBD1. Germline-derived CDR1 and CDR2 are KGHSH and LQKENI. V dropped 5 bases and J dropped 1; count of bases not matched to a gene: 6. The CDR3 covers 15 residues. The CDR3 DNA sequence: TGTGCCAGCTCAGTCAACAGGGGGTCGAACACTGAAGCTTTCTTT. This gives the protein CASSVNRGSNTEAFF.

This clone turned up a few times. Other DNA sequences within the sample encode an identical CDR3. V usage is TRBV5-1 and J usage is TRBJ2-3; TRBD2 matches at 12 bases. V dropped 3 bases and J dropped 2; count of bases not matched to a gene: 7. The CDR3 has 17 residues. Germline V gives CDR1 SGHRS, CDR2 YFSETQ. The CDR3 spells CASSWPLAGGSTDTQYF. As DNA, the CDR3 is TGCGCCAGCAGCTGGCCCCTAGCGGGGGGGTCCACAGATACGCAGTATTTT. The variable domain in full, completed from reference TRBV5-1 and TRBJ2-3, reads KAGVTQTPRYLIKTRGQQVTLSCSPISGHRSVSWYQQTPGQGLQFLFEYFSETQRNKGNFPGRFSGRQFSNSRSEMNVSTLELGDSALYLCASSWPLAGGSTDTQYFGPGTRLTVL.

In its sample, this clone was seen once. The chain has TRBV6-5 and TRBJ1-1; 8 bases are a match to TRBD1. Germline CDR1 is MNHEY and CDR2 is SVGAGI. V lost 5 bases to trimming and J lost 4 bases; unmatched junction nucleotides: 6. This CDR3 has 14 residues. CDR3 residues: CASSQLTGGTEAFF. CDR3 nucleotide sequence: TGTGCCAGCAGTCAGTTAACAGGGGGCACTGAAGCTTTCTTT.

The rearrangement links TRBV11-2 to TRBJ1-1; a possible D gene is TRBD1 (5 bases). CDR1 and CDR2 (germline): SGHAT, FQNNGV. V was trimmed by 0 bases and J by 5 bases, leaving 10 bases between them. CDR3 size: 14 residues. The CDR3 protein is CASSLDGGRTEAFF. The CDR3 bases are TGTGCCAGCAGCTTAGATGGGGGGAGAACTGAAGCTTTCTTT.

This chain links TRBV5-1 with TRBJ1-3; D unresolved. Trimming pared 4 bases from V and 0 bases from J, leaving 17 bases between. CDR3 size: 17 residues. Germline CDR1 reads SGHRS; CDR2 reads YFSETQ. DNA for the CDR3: TGCGCCAGCAGCCCGTTGGGAGGGCCCCTCTCTGGAAACACCATATATTTT. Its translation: CASSPLGGPLSGNTIYF.

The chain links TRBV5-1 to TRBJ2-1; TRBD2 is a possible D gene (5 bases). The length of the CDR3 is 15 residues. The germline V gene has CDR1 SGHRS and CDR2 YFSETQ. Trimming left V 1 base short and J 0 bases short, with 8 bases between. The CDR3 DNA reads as TGCGCCAGCAGCTTGATGGGGAGCTCCTACAATGAGCAGTTCTTC. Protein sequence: CASSLMGSSYNEQFF.

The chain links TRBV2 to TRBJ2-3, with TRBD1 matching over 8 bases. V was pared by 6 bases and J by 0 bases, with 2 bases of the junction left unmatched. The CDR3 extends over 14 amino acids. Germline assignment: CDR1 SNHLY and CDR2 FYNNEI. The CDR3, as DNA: TGTGCCAGCAGATACAGGGGGAGCACAGATACGCAGTATTTT. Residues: CASRYRGSTDTQYF.

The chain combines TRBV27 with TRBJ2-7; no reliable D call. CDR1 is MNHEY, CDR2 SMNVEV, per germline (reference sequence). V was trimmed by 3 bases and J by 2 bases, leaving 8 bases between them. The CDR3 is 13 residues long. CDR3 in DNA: TGTGCCAGCAGTTTTTCTTTCCCCTACGAGCAGTACTTC. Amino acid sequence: CASSFSFPYEQYF.

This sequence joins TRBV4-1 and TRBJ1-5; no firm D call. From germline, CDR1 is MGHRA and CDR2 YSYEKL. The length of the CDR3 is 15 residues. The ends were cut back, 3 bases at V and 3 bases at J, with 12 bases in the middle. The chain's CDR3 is CASSHAGSFNQPQHF. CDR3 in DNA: TGCGCCAGCAGCCATGCGGGCAGCTTCAATCAGCCCCAGCATTTT.

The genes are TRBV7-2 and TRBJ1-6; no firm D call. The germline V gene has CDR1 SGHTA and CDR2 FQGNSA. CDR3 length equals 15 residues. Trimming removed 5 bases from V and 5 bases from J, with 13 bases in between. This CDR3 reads CASSLGATNNSPLHF. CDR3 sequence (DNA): TGTGCCAGCAGCCTTGGAGCCACGAATAATTCACCCCTCCACTTT.

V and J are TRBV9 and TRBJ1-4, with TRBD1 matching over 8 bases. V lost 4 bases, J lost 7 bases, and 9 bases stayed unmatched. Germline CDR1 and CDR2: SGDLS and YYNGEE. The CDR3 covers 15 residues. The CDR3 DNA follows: TGTGCCAGCAGCCCCCAGGGACAGGTCGGTGAAAAACTGTTTTTT. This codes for CASSPQGQVGEKLFF.

The CDR3, as DNA: TGTGCCTGGAGTGGCGGTGCGGATCAGCCCCAGCATTTT. Translating it yields CAWSGGADQPQHF. The chain recombines TRBV30 with TRBJ1-5; D gene uncertain. Germline V gene lookup returns CDR1 GTSNPN and CDR2 SVGIG (reference sequence). CDR3 length: 13 residues. V was pared by 1 base and J by 5 bases, with 9 bases between.

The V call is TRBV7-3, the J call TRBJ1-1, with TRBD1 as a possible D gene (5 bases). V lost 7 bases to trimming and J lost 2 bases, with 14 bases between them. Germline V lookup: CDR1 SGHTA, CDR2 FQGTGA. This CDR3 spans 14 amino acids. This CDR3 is CASTPGIPNTEAFF. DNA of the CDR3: TGTGCCAGCACCCCAGGGATCCCAAACACTGAAGCTTTCTTT.

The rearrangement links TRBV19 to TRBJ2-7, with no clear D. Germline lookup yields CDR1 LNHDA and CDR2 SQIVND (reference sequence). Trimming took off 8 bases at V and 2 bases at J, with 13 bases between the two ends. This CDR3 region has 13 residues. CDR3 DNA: TGTGCCAGTTCCAAGGCAGCGACCTACGAGCAGTACTTC. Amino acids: CASSKAATYEQYF. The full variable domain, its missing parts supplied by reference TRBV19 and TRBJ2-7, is DGGITQSPKYLFRKEGQNVTLSCEQNLNHDAMYWYRQDPGQGLRLIYYSQIVNDFQKGDIAEGYSVSREKKESFPLTVTSAQKNPTAFYLCASSKAATYEQYFGPGTRLTVT.